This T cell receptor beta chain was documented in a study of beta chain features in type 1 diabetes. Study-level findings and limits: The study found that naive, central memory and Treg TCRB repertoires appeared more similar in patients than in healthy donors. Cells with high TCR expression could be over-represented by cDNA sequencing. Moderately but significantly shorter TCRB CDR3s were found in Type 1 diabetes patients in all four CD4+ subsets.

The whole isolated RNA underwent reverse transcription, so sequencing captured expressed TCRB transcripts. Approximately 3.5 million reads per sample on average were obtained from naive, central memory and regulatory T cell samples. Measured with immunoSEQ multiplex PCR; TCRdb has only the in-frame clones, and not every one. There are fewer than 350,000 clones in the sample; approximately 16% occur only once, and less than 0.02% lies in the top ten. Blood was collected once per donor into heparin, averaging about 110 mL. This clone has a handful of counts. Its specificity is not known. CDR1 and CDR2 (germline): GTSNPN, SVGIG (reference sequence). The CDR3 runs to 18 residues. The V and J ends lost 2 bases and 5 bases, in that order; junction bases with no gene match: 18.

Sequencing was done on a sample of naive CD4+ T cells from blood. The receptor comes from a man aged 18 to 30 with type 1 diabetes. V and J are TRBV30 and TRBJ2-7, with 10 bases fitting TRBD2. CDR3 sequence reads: CAWSPLSASGRGSHEQYF. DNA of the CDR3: TGTGCCTGGAGTCCCCTTTCCGCTAGCGGGAGAGGGAGCCACGAGCAGTACTTC.